This TCR beta chain was sequenced for a study of cytotoxic CD8 clonotypes in ibrutinib-treated CLL. Trimming removed 7 bases from V and 7 bases from J, with 16 bases in between. The CDR3 runs to 14 residues. Germline V gives CDR1 LNHDA, CDR2 SQIVND (reference sequence). TCRdb's table, derived via immunoSEQ multiplex PCR, lists solely in-frame clones and lacks some. The sample has about 2,800 clones, 82% seen once. V and J are TRBV19 and TRBJ1-4; D remains ambiguous. Sample: PBMCs, taken before ibrutinib treatment. This clonotype originated in a human donor with chronic lymphocytic leukemia. Written as DNA, the CDR3 is TGTGCCAGTAACTCCCTCGGAGGCGGTGAAAAACTGTTTTTT. The encoded protein is CASNSLGGGEKLFF.